This TCR beta chain was sequenced during a study of control samples from healthy donors and cancer patients. In germline, CDR1 is SGHTA, CDR2 FQGNSA. The CDR3 has 14 residues. V shed 5 bases and J 5 bases; nucleotides not matched to a gene: 7. Measured with immunoSEQ multiplex PCR; TCRdb has only the in-frame clones, and not every one. The sample lists 150,000 or so clones; 85% to 95% were seen once. Material for sequencing was PBMCs. This clonotype was obtained from a man aged 55-75 years with colorectal cancer. The V gene is TRBV7-2, the J gene TRBJ2-5, with 8 bases that match TRBD2. The CDR3 region has the DNA TGTGCCAGCAGCCCCGGGGGGGTCTACGAGACCCAGTACTTC. It encodes CASSPGGVYETQYF.